This T cell receptor beta chain was retrieved from a study of beta chain features in type 1 diabetes. Study-wide background: When patients were set against healthy donors, age, gender and cell yields were similar. General study findings and limits: Type 1 diabetes patients had TCRB CDR3s that were shorter (moderately but significantly so) in all four CD4+ subsets. A greater similarity of naive, central memory and Treg TCRB repertoires was seen among patients than among healthy donors. Over-representation of high TCR-expressing cells was a possible consequence of cDNA sequencing.

The germline V gene encodes CDR1 SGHAT and CDR2 FQNNGV. V lost 3 bases to trimming and J lost 4 bases; unmatched junction nucleotides: 7. The CDR3 length is 16 residues. What was sequenced were expressed TCRB transcripts, since all of the isolated RNA had been reverse transcribed. TCRdb keeps only in-frame clones here, not all; method: immunoSEQ multiplex PCR. The data contain a few hundred thousand clones, roughly 14% of them singletons. Note on this clone: Its cognate antigen is unknown.

CD45RO/CCR7/CD25/CD127/CD95/CD27 sorting isolated CD4+ naive, central memory, regulatory and stem cell-like memory cells. Sequencing was done on a sample of naive CD4+ T cells from blood. V gene TRBV11-2 combines with J gene TRBJ2-7; 12 bases are shared with TRBD2. This receptor was taken from a woman younger than 30 with type 1 diabetes. Here the CDR3 reads CASSFRLAGVRYEQYF. The CDR3 DNA follows: TGTGCCAGCAGCTTTCGACTAGCGGGAGTAAGGTACGAGCAGTACTTC.